Listed below are T cell receptor beta chains from one sample, sequenced in a study of PD-L1 blockade in urothelial cancer. Some clones are missing from TCRdb's copy, which holds only in-frame ones; the method was immunoSEQ multiplex PCR. Found here are about 50,000 clones, around 75% of them singletons; the top ten hold roughly 4%. Sequenced material: PBMCs, taken around atezolizumab (anti-PD-L1) treatment. Source of these receptors: a man between 65 and 85 years old with urothelial cancer. Each CDR3 is given with its conserved first and last residue. D genes are given only for firm matches. Some rows have no size entry. The others give once, few or many, or a class for an expanded clone.

V: TRBV2
length: 17
J: TRBJ2-3
size: .
D: .
DNA: TGTGCCAGCGGCCGCCGGGGGTTGACGGGGCGCACAGATACGCAGTATTTT
CDR3: CASGRRGLTGRTDTQYF

V: TRBV29-1
length: 14
J: TRBJ1-5
size: .
D: .
DNA: TGCAGCGTGAAAGAGGGGGGGCGCGGTCAGCCCCAGCATTTT
CDR3: CSVKEGGRGQPQHF

V: TRBV19
length: 17
J: TRBJ2-7
size: .
D: TRBD1
DNA: TGTGCCAGTAGTATGACAGGGGGGTATTCCCCGCGCCACGAGCAGTACTTC
CDR3: CASSMTGGYSPRHEQYF

V: TRBV7-9
length: 16
J: TRBJ2-1
size: .
D: TRBD2
DNA: TGTGCCAGCAGGGACCTTAGCGGGGGGTCCTACAATGAGCAGTTCTTC
CDR3: CASRDLSGGSYNEQFF

V: TRBV5-1
length: 15
J: TRBJ2-2
size: .
D: .
DNA: TGCGCCAGCAGCTTGCTCGTTTCGAACACCGGGGAGCTGTTTTTT
CDR3: CASSLLVSNTGELFF

V: TRBV4-1
length: 17
J: TRBJ2-3
size: .
D: .
DNA: TGCGCCAGCAGCCAACGTCCGGACAGTTGGGTGGCAGATACGCAGTATTTT
CDR3: CASSQRPDSWVADTQYF

V: TRBV2
length: 16
J: TRBJ1-5
size: once
D: TRBD1
DNA: TGTGCCAGCAGTGAAGCGGGACAGCGCTCCAATCAGCCCCAGCATTTT
CDR3: CASSEAGQRSNQPQHF

V: TRBV7-2
length: 16
J: TRBJ2-1
size: .
D: TRBD2
DNA: TGTGCCAGCAGCTTACGTAGCGGGGGTTCCTACAATGAGCAGTTCTTC
CDR3: CASSLRSGGSYNEQFF

V: TRBV28
length: 14
J: TRBJ2-2
size: .
D: TRBD1
DNA: TGTGCCACACTCCCGACAGGGGGGCACGGGGAGCTGTTTTTT
CDR3: CATLPTGGHGELFF

V: TRBV18
length: 14
J: TRBJ1-2
size: .
D: TRBD1
DNA: TGTGCCAGCTCATCGGACAGGAATCTATATGGCTACACCTTC
CDR3: CASSSDRNLYGYTF

V: TRBV5-4
length: 16
J: TRBJ1-3
size: .
D: .
DNA: TGTGCCAGCAGCGGTGGACTCGGTGGGGGGGGAAACACCATATATTTT
CDR3: CASSGGLGGGGNTIYF

V: TRBV10-3
length: 14
J: TRBJ1-1
size: .
D: .
DNA: TGTGCCATCTCCCGAGGGGGTATGAACACTGAAGCTTTCTTT
CDR3: CAISRGGMNTEAFF

V: TRBV29-1
length: 14
J: TRBJ2-7
size: .
D: TRBD1
DNA: TGCAGCGTTGCTGGGGCAGGGGGCAGCTACGAGCAGTACTTC
CDR3: CSVAGAGGSYEQYF

V: TRBV30
length: 15
J: TRBJ2-7
size: .
D: TRBD2
DNA: TGTGCCTGGAATCCGACGCGGCGCGGGAGTTACGAGCAGTACTTC
CDR3: CAWNPTRRGSYEQYF

V: TRBV5-5
length: 14
J: TRBJ1-5
size: .
D: .
DNA: TGTGCCAGCAGTCCCAGGGGAGGCAATCAGCCCCAGCATTTT
CDR3: CASSPRGGNQPQHF

V: TRBV4-1
length: 17
J: TRBJ2-3
size: .
D: TRBD2
DNA: TGCGCCAGCAGCCATCCTTATAGCGGGGGGGAGGGAGATACGCAGTATTTT
CDR3: CASSHPYSGGEGDTQYF

V: TRBV30
length: 14
J: TRBJ1-3
size: .
D: TRBD1
DNA: TGTGCCTGGGGCAGGGGGCCGACTGGAAACACCATATATTTT
CDR3: CAWGRGPTGNTIYF

V: TRBV11-2
length: 15
J: TRBJ1-1
size: .
D: .
DNA: TGTGCCAGCAGCTTCGGCGACAGGAGGAACACTGAAGCTTTCTTT
CDR3: CASSFGDRRNTEAFF

V: TRBV7-8
length: 16
J: TRBJ2-7
size: .
D: .
DNA: TGTGCCAGCAGTCGCCCCAGTGGGAGGCCCTCCTACGAGCAGTACTTC
CDR3: CASSRPSGRPSYEQYF

V: TRBV6-5
length: 16
J: TRBJ2-2
size: .
D: TRBD2
DNA: TGTGCCAGCAGTTATAGACTAGCGGGGGCCACCGGGGAGCTGTTTTTT
CDR3: CASSYRLAGATGELFF

V: TRBV5-5
length: 15
J: TRBJ1-3
size: .
D: TRBD1
DNA: TGTGCCAGCAGCTTGCCCCCGGGGACAGGTGAGAGGAAGACGTTT
CDR3: CASSLPPGTGERKTF

V: TRBV7-3
length: 14
J: TRBJ2-2
size: .
D: .
DNA: TGTGCCAGCAGCGCAGGGACGAACACCGGGGAGCTGTTTTTT
CDR3: CASSAGTNTGELFF

V: TRBV28
length: 12
J: TRBJ2-7
size: .
D: TRBD1
DNA: TGTGCCAGCAGTCCGGACAGGCACGAGCAGTACTTC
CDR3: CASSPDRHEQYF

V: TRBV9
length: 15
J: TRBJ2-7
size: .
D: TRBD1
DNA: TGTGCCAGCAGCGCTATAGGGACAGGGGGAGACGAGCAGTACTTC
CDR3: CASSAIGTGGDEQYF

V: TRBV30
length: 14
J: TRBJ2-7
size: .
D: TRBD2
DNA: TGTGCCTGGAGTGTATTGGGCCGCGGGGGCGAGCAGTACTTC
CDR3: CAWSVLGRGGEQYF

V: TRBV30
length: 18
J: TRBJ2-4
size: .
D: .
DNA: TGTGCCTGGAGTAAGGGAGTATCGGGATTCCTAGCCAAAAACATTCAGTACTTC
CDR3: CAWSKGVSGFLAKNIQYF